The present TCR beta chain was sequenced within a study of blood T cells in healthy people across ages (dated by TCRdb to between 2015 and 2017). Concerning the study at large: In model experiments, template switching captured roughly one uniquely barcoded TCR beta cDNA molecule for every two T cells. Age-related changes in TCR beta repertoire diversity were measured in the study by deep sequencing normalized with unique cDNA molecular identifiers. Four age groups were formed from the donors: young (average approximately 15 years), middle-aged (around 40), aged (roughly 56) and long-lived (approximately 78). To avoid experimental bias, donors of different ages were randomly spread across the sequencing lanes. Using the same blood draw, the study looked at two additional independent replicas of 1 million unique cDNA reads for two donors, one aged 18 to 29 and the other aged 80 or older. General findings and caveats noted by the study authors: The CMV infection status of donors was not known, potentially confounding age-related changes in expanded clonotypes. Estimates of total diversity based on one million sequenced T cells were considered lower bounds and underestimates. There was a strong correlation between observed TCR beta diversity and the percentage of naive T cells measured by flow cytometry. Bulk unsorted PBMC profiling prevented conclusive comparison of naive and antigen-experienced compartments. As age increased, observed TCR beta diversity per million T cells dropped in a roughly linear way, and a significant reduction was already evident by age about 40. Compared with the aged group, more naive CD4+ T cells, fewer expanded clones and increased TCR diversity were shown by the long-lived group, suggesting age selection.

Donors were 40 or so systemically healthy Caucasian individuals from Russia aged about 6 to 100 years. Ten milliliters of peripheral blood were drawn from each donor into EDTA-treated Vacutainer tubes. PBMCs were isolated by Ficoll-Paque density-gradient centrifugation, with at least 6.5 million obtained per sample. Total RNA, at least 6 micrograms per sample, was extracted from PBMCs with Trizol reagent. Naive CD45RAhigh/CD27high T cell percentages were measured by flow cytometry on a PBMC aliquot from every donor. The library came from 5' RACE. Sequenced on an Illumina HiSeq 2500. A second PCR of about 6 to 11 cycles was performed with a sample-barcoded 5' primer and a J-beta primer mix. A template-switch 5' adaptor carrying 12 random nucleotides introduced a unique molecular identifier onto each TCR beta cDNA molecule. Each sample yielded at least 3 million CDR3-containing paired-end reads. All of the RNA was converted into first-strand cDNA using the Mint cDNA synthesis kit, with a TRBC-specific oligonucleotide serving as the primer. Following uracil-DNA glycosylase treatment, a first 18-cycle PCR with universal primers M1SS and BC2_uni_R was performed on all cDNA. Per the original workflow: Each sample was normalized by randomly selecting 1 million high-quality reads, each carrying a distinct molecular identifier. Reads sharing molecular identifiers were discarded rather than binned into consensus sequences. CDR3 identification, clonotype clustering and error correction used MiTCR with a Q25 quality threshold and the strictest error-elimination algorithm. A nonparametric unseen species model using Euler transformation provided a lower-bound estimate of total TCR beta diversity. TCRdb reprocessing: public reads trimmed at Q25 with fastp, clones called with MiXCR, in-frame beta chains kept. All rows with the same CDR3 protein become a single entry with the most common DNA and genes. In this record, the V and J calls reflect TCRdb's handling and not the investigators' own analysis. The table for this sample lists roughly 800,000 distinct CDR3 sequences; nearly 60% of them were counted only once. The biggest ten clones account for approximately 23% of the sample.

The germline V gene supplies CDR1 SQVTM and CDR2 ANQGSEA. From the cysteine through the phenylalanine, the CDR3 covers 15 amino acids. The sequence is cut down to CDR3 DNA, 45 bases in frame from base 1. The V end loses 7 bases and the J end loses 4 bases, and a stretch of 22 bases separates them. Concerning this clonotype itself: Its antigen is not yet known. Base qualities were left out, and no much larger clone turns up one base away.

The material sequenced was blood. The chain uses TRBV29-1 and TRBJ1-2; confidence is insufficient to name the D gene. This clonotype was obtained from a man in his thirties or forties in good health. CDR3 reads: CSATGVPLTSYGYTF. The DNA is TGCAGCGCCACCGGGGTCCCACTAACGAGCTATGGCTACACCTTC.